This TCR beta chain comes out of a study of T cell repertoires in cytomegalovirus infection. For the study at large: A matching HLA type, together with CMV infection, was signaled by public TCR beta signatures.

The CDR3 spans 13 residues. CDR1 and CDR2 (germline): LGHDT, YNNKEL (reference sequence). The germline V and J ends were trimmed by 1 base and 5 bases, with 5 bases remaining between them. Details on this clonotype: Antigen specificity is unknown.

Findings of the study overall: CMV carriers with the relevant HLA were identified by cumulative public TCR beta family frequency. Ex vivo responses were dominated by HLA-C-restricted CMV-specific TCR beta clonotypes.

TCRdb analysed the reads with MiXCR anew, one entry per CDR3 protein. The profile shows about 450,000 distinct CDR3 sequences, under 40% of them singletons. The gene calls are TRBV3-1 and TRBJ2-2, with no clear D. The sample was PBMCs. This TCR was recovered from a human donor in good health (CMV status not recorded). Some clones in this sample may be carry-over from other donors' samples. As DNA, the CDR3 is TGTGCCAGCAGCCAAGCCTTGACCGGGGAGCTGTTTTTT. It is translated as CASSQALTGELFF.